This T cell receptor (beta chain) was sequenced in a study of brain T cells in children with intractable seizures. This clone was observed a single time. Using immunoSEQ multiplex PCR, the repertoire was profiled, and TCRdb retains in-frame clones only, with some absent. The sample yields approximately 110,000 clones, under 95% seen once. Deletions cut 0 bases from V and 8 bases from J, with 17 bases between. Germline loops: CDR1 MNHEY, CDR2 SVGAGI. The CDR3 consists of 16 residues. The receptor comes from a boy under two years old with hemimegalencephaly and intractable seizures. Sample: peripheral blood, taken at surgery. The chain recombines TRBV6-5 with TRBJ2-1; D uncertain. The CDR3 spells CASSYSSGAAFHEQFF. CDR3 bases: TGTGCCAGCAGTTACTCATCGGGTGCTGCCTTCCATGAGCAGTTCTTC.